The source of this TCR beta chain is a study of Graves' ophthalmopathy and Graves' hyperthyroidism. Of note for this clonotype: The antigen is undetermined.

Study-level points and caveats: The majority of expanded thyroid clonotypes above 0.001 frequency also occurred in blood. The model's ophthalmopathy progression predictions had more than 55% sensitivity and just under 75% specificity.

Investigators amplified TCR beta CDR3 regions from RNA transcripts. Second-round multiplex PCR followed a first-round RT-PCR using HTBI primers. MiXCR, run by TCRdb on the multiplex PCR reads, gives a single entry per CDR3 protein. The profile shows hundreds of thousands of distinct CDR3 sequences, around a fifth of them singletons. V lost 5 bases to trimming and J lost 0 bases, with 13 bases between them. The CDR3 has 15 amino acids. CDR1 is SGHTA, CDR2 FQGTGA, per germline. Enrolled hyperthyroidism patients had a new diagnosis, a duration under 2 months, and an age of 18 to 65. As diagnostic evidence, clinical symptoms, serum thyroxine, TRAb, thyroid ultrasound and orbital computed tomography were relied upon.

This TCR came from a woman under 30 with stable Graves' hyperthyroidism. Some clones in this sample may be carry-over from other donors' samples. The V gene is TRBV7-3, the J gene TRBJ1-1, with no clear D. The sequencing sample was made of peripheral blood. This chain's CDR3 is CASSPVAGLNTEAFF. The CDR3 nucleotides are TGTGCCAGCAGCCCGGTAGCTGGGCTGAACACTGAAGCTTTCTTT.